What follows are 6 T cell receptor beta chains derived from one specimen sequenced in a study of spatial heterogeneity in lung cancer. A single record per CDR3 protein comes from TCRdb applying MiXCR to the 5' RACE reads. The table includes under 25,000 distinct CDR3 sequences, approximately 7% detected once. Time point meaning: sample taken at primary tumor resection. Sequencing was performed on whole RNA extracted from tumor and nontumor lung tissue, or from frozen PBMC, and the material was left unsorted. Sequenced here: PBMCs, sampled at surgery. These receptors all stem from a male donor with early-stage non-small cell lung cancer.

This clonotype was counted many times. This chain connects TRBV11-2 to TRBJ2-3; tentative D call: TRBD2 (5 bases). Germline V gives CDR1 SGHAT, CDR2 FQNNGV. The CDR3 extends over 14 amino acids. V was pared by 0 bases and J by 4 bases, with 8 bases between. Here the CDR3 reads CASSLDQRSDTQYF. In nucleotides, the CDR3 is TGTGCCAGCAGCTTAGATCAGCGGTCAGATACGCAGTATTTT.

The chain recombines TRBV7-3 with TRBJ2-2, with TRBD2 matching 14 bases. V trimming: 5 bases; J trimming: 6 bases; junction bases outside the gene matches: 2. CDR1 SGHTA and CDR2 FQGTGA come from the germline V gene. CDR3 length equals 15 residues. The CDR3 region has the DNA TGTGCCAGCAGCCCGACTAGCGGGAGGGCCGGGGAGCTGTTTTTT. This encodes CASSPTSGRAGELFF.

This clonotype was recorded many times. The chain recombines TRBV28 with TRBJ2-1, with 9 bases matching TRBD1. This CDR3 is built from 13 residues. J gave up 9 bases and V 6 bases, and 6 bases lay outside the gene matches. Germline values: CDR1 MDHEN, CDR2 SYDVKM. The CDR3 sequence is CASSRDREGEQFF. The CDR3 nucleotides read TGTGCCAGCAGCAGGGACAGGGAAGGTGAGCAGTTCTTC. The full variable domain, completed using reference TRBV28 and TRBJ2-1, is DVKVTQSSRYLVKRTGEKVFLECVQDMDHENMFWYRQDPGLGLRLIYFSYDVKMKEKGDIPEGYSVSREKKERFSLILESASTNQTSMYLCASSRDREGEQFFGPGTRLTVL.

The table lists this clonotype with many counts. This sequence joins TRBV18 and TRBJ2-1; the D gene could be TRBD1 or TRBD2 (5 bases each). Germline CDR1 is KGHSH and CDR2 is LQKENI. The length of the CDR3 is 15 residues. V was trimmed by 3 bases and J by 5 bases, leaving 14 bases between them. The CDR3 spells CASSPRGTENNEQFF. CDR3 DNA: TGTGCCAGCTCACCTCGAGGGACGGAAAACAATGAGCAGTTCTTC.

This clonotype showed up many times. This rearrangement joins TRBV29-1 to TRBJ2-3, with D possibly being TRBD2 (6 bases). Germline V gene data show CDR1 as SQVTM and CDR2 as ANQGSEA. This CDR3 region has 14 residues. V lost 6 bases to trimming and J lost 2 bases, with 15 bases between them. Here the CDR3 reads CSVSMLADTDTQYF. As DNA, the CDR3 is TGCAGCGTGTCCATGTTAGCGGACACAGATACGCAGTATTTT.

This clonotype occurred many times. The J gene is TRBJ1-5, the V gene TRBV10-3; D remains unclear. Per germline, CDR1 ENHRY and CDR2 SYGVKD. The CDR3 consists of 14 residues. With 0 bases removed from V and 5 bases from J, the gap between germline ends came to 8 bases. The CDR3 DNA sequence: TGTGCCATCAGTGAGTCATTCAAGGATCAGCCCCAGCATTTT. Protein product: CAISESFKDQPQHF.